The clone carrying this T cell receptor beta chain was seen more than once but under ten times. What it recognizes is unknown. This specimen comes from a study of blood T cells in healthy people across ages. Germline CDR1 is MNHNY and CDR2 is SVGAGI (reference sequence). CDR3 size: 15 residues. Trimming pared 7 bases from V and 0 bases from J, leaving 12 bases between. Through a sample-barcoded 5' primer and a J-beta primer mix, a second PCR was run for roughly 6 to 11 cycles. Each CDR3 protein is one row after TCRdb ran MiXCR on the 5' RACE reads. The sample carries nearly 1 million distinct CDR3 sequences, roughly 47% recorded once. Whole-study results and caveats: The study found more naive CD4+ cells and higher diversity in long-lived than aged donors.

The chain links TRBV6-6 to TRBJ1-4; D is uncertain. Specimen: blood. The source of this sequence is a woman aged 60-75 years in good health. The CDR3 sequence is CASTPRSATNEKLFF. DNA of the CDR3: TGTGCCAGCACCCCTCGGTCAGCAACTAATGAAAAACTGTTTTTT.